These 17 T cell receptor beta chains were sequenced from one sample in a study of graft-versus-host responses after intestinal transplantation. Clones were read by immunoSEQ multiplex PCR, and TCRdb kept only the in-frame ones, dropping some. The table lists about 9,500 clones, over 75% of them singletons, with 9.9% in the top ten. The sample was PBMCs, taken 240 to 250 days after intestinal transplant. These receptors all stem from a human patient who received an intestinal transplant, so some T cells may come from the graft donor.

The V and J genes are TRBV6-6 and TRBJ1-6, with 7 bases fitting TRBD1. Germline V gene data show CDR1 as MNHNY and CDR2 as SVGAGI (reference sequence). V shed 5 bases and J 3 bases; nucleotides not matched to a gene: 7. This CDR3 is 16 amino acids long. CDR3 sequence: CASSQTRDSYNSPLHF. CDR3 in DNA: TGTGCCAGCAGTCAGACGCGGGACAGCTATAATTCACCCCTCCACTTT.

The chain couples TRBV7-9 to TRBJ2-3, with TRBD1 matching over 7 bases. The CDR3 is 13 residues long. With V trimmed by 3 bases and J by 6 bases, 3 bases remained unmatched. Germline V CDR1 and CDR2: SEHNR, FQNEAQ (reference sequence). The CDR3 is CASSLGTADTQYF. The CDR3 DNA follows: TGTGCCAGCAGCTTGGGGACAGCCGATACGCAGTATTTT.

The chain employs TRBV27 and TRBJ2-4; 14 bases are a match to TRBD2. Trimming removed 3 bases from V and 2 bases from J; junction bases left unmatched: 12. This CDR3 region has 20 residues. Germline V lookup: CDR1 MNHEY, CDR2 SMNVEV (reference sequence). The CDR3 sequence is CASSFMGTSGRGLSKNIQYF. The CDR3 DNA follows: TGTGCCAGCAGTTTTATGGGGACTAGCGGGAGAGGACTATCCAAAAACATTCAGTACTTC.

V and J are TRBV2 and TRBJ1-1; 7 positions match TRBD1. This CDR3 comprises 14 residues. Per germline, CDR1 SNHLY and CDR2 FYNNEI. The junction had 2 bases not matched to a gene; V was cut back by 4 bases and J by 0 bases. DNA for the CDR3: TGTGCCAGCAGTGTCGACAGGGTGAACACTGAAGCTTTCTTT. Its translation is CASSVDRVNTEAFF. Full variable domain (rest looked up from reference TRBV2 and TRBJ1-1): EPEVTQTPSHQVTQMGQEVILRCVPISNHLYFYWYRQILGQKVEFLVSFYNNEISEKSEIFDDQFSVERPDGSNFTLKIRSTKLEDSAMYFCASSVDRVNTEAFFGQGTRLTVV.

V is TRBV11-2 and J is TRBJ2-7, with TRBD2 matching over 7 bases. CDR1 is SGHAT and CDR2 is FQNNGV in the germline V gene. This CDR3 has 17 residues. Trimming removed 3 bases from V and 6 bases from J; junction bases left unmatched: 17. The CDR3 here is CASSFFGEGTAFAEQYF. In DNA, the CDR3 is TGTGCCAGCAGCTTTTTCGGGGAGGGGACTGCCTTCGCCGAGCAGTACTTC.

This chain connects TRBV4-3 to TRBJ2-7; 11 nucleotides match TRBD2. Germline CDR1 reads LGHNA; CDR2 reads YSLEER. The V segment lost 1 base and the J segment 3 bases; nucleotides outside the gene matches: 2. This CDR3 region has 15 residues. The CDR3 DNA follows: TGCGCCAGCAGCCAAGTACTAGCGGGAGACTACGAGCAGTACTTC. Translated, it gives CASSQVLAGDYEQYF.

The gene calls are TRBV11-2 and TRBJ1-6; D may be TRBD1 (5 bases). V was shortened by 1 base and J by 9 bases, with 10 bases between the two germline ends. Looked up from germline, CDR1 is SGHAT and CDR2 is FQNNGV. The CDR3 consists of 14 residues. CDR3 loop: CASSLGTLVSPLHF. DNA of the CDR3: TGTGCCAGCAGCTTAGGGACATTGGTTTCACCCCTCCACTTT.

The V gene is TRBV6-6, the J gene TRBJ2-1; 8 positions agree with TRBD2. The J segment lost 8 bases and the V segment lost 2 bases, leaving 8 bases of the junction unmatched. This CDR3 region has 15 residues. Germline CDR1 and CDR2: MNHNY and SVGAGI (reference sequence). The CDR3: CASSYAPGGPDEQFF. In nucleotides, the CDR3 is TGTGCCAGCAGTTACGCGCCGGGAGGGCCCGATGAGCAGTTCTTC.

The chain uses TRBV2 and TRBJ2-7; 9 positions match TRBD1. With 1 base clipped from V and 5 bases from J, the junction kept 3 bases outside the gene matches. The length of the CDR3 is 14 residues. Per the germline V gene, CDR1 is SNHLY and CDR2 is FYNNEI. The CDR3 spells CASSEGTGDHEQYF. Here the CDR3 DNA reads TGTGCCAGCAGTGAAGGGACAGGGGACCACGAGCAGTACTTC.

The J gene is TRBJ1-1, the V gene TRBV6-5; no clear D. Germline CDR1 MNHEY, CDR2 SVGAGI. The CDR3 covers 11 residues. The germline V and J ends were trimmed by 6 bases and 7 bases, with 9 bases remaining between them. In nucleotides, the CDR3 is TGTGCCAGCAGCGCAGGCTTTGAAGCTTTCTTT. Its protein is CASSAGFEAFF.

The V and J genes are TRBV11-2 and TRBJ2-7, with D unresolved. The germline CDR1 and CDR2 sequences are SGHAT and FQNNGV. Trimming removed 0 bases at V and 4 bases at J, with 10 bases between. This CDR3 has 14 amino acids. CDR3 sequence (DNA): TGTGCCAGCAGCTTAGACTACCGCTATTACGAGCAGTACTTC. As protein: CASSLDYRYYEQYF.

This chain links TRBV7-2 with TRBJ2-3; weak D call: TRBD1 (6 bases). Trimming removed 5 bases at V and 1 base at J, with 19 bases between. The CDR3 runs to 17 residues. Germline values: CDR1 SGHTA, CDR2 FQGNSA. The CDR3 DNA reads TGTGCCAGCAGCCAACTGGGACATCCGATAGGCACAGATACGCAGTATTTT. The encoded protein is CASSQLGHPIGTDTQYF.

Note on this clone: This may stem from a read error, because a much larger clone lies one nucleotide away. The sample carries other DNA sequences with the same CDR3. This sequence joins TRBV2 and TRBJ1-2, with 8 nucleotides matching TRBD1. This CDR3 is 13 amino acids long. Germline assignment: CDR1 SNHLY and CDR2 FYNNEI. The CDR3, as DNA: TGCGCCAGGGGACAGGAAGAGTACTATGGCTACACCTTC. Residues: CARGQEEYYGYTF.

CDR3 sequence: CASSLVGGSGETQYF. The CDR3 coding sequence is TGTGCCAGCAGCTTGGTCGGCGGGAGCGGAGAGACCCAGTACTTC. This chain links TRBV5-4 with TRBJ2-5, with TRBD2 identical over 7 bases. The CDR3 sequence is 15 residues long. The V and J ends lost 0 bases and 4 bases, in that order; junction bases with no gene match: 6. Germline CDR1 and CDR2: SGHNT and YYREEE (reference sequence).

The rearrangement links TRBV10-3 to TRBJ2-5, with 9 nucleotides matching TRBD1. With the DNA end fitting TRBJ2-7 better, the J assignment may be wrong. CDR3 length: 21 residues. From germline, CDR1 is ENHRY and CDR2 SYGVKD. The CDR3 DNA is TGTGCCATCAGTGAGTCGGATGTCCTGAGGGAATGGCACAGGGGGCTTCACGAGCAGTACTTC. Residues: CAISESDVLREWHRGLHEQYF.

V and J are TRBV25-1 and TRBJ2-5; TRBD1 matches at 9 bases. Germline V gives CDR1 MGHDK, CDR2 SYGVNS. The CDR3 has 14 residues. V dropped 6 bases and J dropped 6; count of bases not matched to a gene: 8. CDR3 DNA sequence: TGTGCCAGCAGGAATAATGGACAGGGGCAGACCCAGTACTTC. It is translated as CASRNNGQGQTQYF.

V is TRBV19 and J is TRBJ2-1; 9 positions match TRBD2. CDR3 size: 16 residues. V gave up 1 base and J gave up 9 bases; unmatched junction bases: 10. The germline V gene has CDR1 LNHDA and CDR2 SQIVND (reference sequence). CDR3 amino acids: CASSIGNSGRRGEQFF. CDR3 in DNA: TGTGCCAGTAGTATAGGAAATAGCGGGAGAAGGGGTGAGCAGTTCTTC.